The T cell receptor beta chain described here comes from a study of T cells after yellow fever vaccination. This CDR3 comprises 13 residues. CDR1 GTSNPN and CDR2 SVGIG come from the germline V gene (reference sequence). The trim removed 0 bases at V and 3 bases at J, leaving 0 bases unmatched. UMIs and a universal primer site were added when TCR cDNA was made by 5'RACE template switching. Each CDR3 protein is one row after TCRdb ran MiXCR on the 5' RACE reads. The profile covers 500,000 to 700,000 distinct CDR3 sequences, with roughly 19% appearing a single time and roughly an eighth taken by the ten largest. This clonotype was observed a handful of times. Its antigen is as yet unknown. Study conclusions and caveats: The secondary response was weaker but peaked faster, day 5 versus 15. Just a small share of clonotypes turned up in the CD4 compartment as well as the CD8 compartment. High-abundance clonotypes from the bulk population could contaminate FACS-sorted repertoires.

The receptor was isolated from a man aged 30 to 39 who received the YFV17D yellow fever vaccine. The material was PBMCs, obtained 15 days after the yellow fever booster vaccination. The chain links TRBV30 to TRBJ1-1, with 8 bases identical to TRBD1. The CDR3 DNA is TGTGCCTGGAGTGTACAGGGGGACACTGAAGCTTTCTTT. Amino acid sequence: CAWSVQGDTEAFF. Full variable domain (rest looked up from reference TRBV30 and TRBJ1-1): SQTIHQWPATLVQPVGSPLSLECTVEGTSNPNLYWYRQAAGRGLQLLFYSVGIGQISSEVPQNLSASRPQDRQFILSSKKLLLSDSGFYLCAWSVQGDTEAFFGQGTRLTVV.